This is a list of T cell receptor beta chains from one sample in a study of blood T cell repertoires in COVID-19. Clones were sequenced by immunoSEQ multiplex PCR, and TCRdb holds only the in-frame ones, with some missing. This sample has around 270,000 clones, with roughly 84% found just once. The sequenced sample consisted of peripheral blood. These TCRs come from a woman aged 40 to 49 who had recovered from COVID-19. The CDR3 runs from the conserved cysteine through the conserved F or W. The D gene is left open where the match is weak. Where a row states a size, it is once, few, many or the class of an expanded clone; other rows omit it.

size: once
J: TRBJ2-5
D: TRBD1
V: TRBV7-3
CDR3: CASSLGQLGETQYF
DNA: TGTGCCAGCAGCTTGGGACAGCTGGGAGAGACCCAGTACTTC

size: .
J: TRBJ1-3
D: TRBD1
V: TRBV6-5
CDR3: CASSPDRNSGNTIYF
DNA: TGTGCCAGCAGTCCGGACAGGAACTCTGGAAACACCATATATTTT

size: .
J: TRBJ1-1
D: .
V: TRBV29-1
CDR3: CSVEDLEAFF
DNA: TGCAGCGTTGAAGATCTCGAAGCTTTCTTT

size: once
J: TRBJ2-5
D: .
V: TRBV19
CDR3: CASSIDTGPQETQYF
DNA: TGTGCCAGTAGTATAGACACAGGGCCCCAAGAGACCCAGTACTTC

size: .
J: TRBJ1-2
D: TRBD1
V: TRBV27
CDR3: CASSLHIPPGGPLTNYGYTF
DNA: TGTGCCAGCAGTTTGCATATCCCCCCAGGGGGCCCTCTTACTAACTATGGCTACACCTTC

size: .
J: TRBJ2-3
D: .
V: TRBV4-1
CDR3: CASSQKSPEDSVFTDTQYF
DNA: TGCGCCAGCAGCCAAAAGTCCCCCGAGGACAGCGTATTCACAGATACGCAGTATTTT

size: .
J: TRBJ2-7
D: TRBD1
V: TRBV28
CDR3: CASSSLPRDRVNEQYF
DNA: TGTGCCAGCAGCAGTTTACCCAGGGACAGGGTAAACGAGCAGTACTTC

size: .
J: TRBJ2-1
D: TRBD2
V: TRBV5-6
CDR3: CASRREGVYNEQFF
DNA: TGTGCCAGCCGCCGGGAGGGGGTGTACAATGAGCAGTTCTTC

size: once
J: TRBJ1-5
D: .
V: TRBV27
CDR3: CASSRDSYQPQHF
DNA: TGTGCCAGCAGCCGTGACAGTTATCAGCCCCAGCATTTT

size: .
J: TRBJ1-1
D: TRBD1
V: TRBV2
CDR3: CASSVYRGDTEAFF
DNA: TGTGCCAGCAGTGTGTACAGGGGCGACACTGAAGCTTTCTTT

size: .
J: TRBJ2-5
D: TRBD1
V: TRBV19
CDR3: CASSIGGQAQETQYF
DNA: TGTGCCAGTAGTATTGGGGGACAGGCGCAAGAGACCCAGTACTTC

size: .
J: TRBJ2-1
D: TRBD2
V: TRBV19
CDR3: CASSITGLYYNEQFF
DNA: TGTGCCAGTAGTATAACGGGACTATATTACAATGAGCAGTTCTTC

size: .
J: TRBJ1-2
D: .
V: TRBV7-3
CDR3: CASSQGSANYGYTF
DNA: TGTGCCAGCAGTCAGGGATCGGCTAACTATGGCTACACCTTC

size: .
J: TRBJ1-6
D: TRBD1
V: TRBV4-1
CDR3: CASSQDWGQNNSPLHF
DNA: TGCGCCAGCAGCCAAGATTGGGGACAGAATAATTCACCCCTCCACTTT

size: .
J: TRBJ2-7
D: TRBD1
V: TRBV11-3
CDR3: CASSLKPRQGVSYEQYF
DNA: TGTGCCAGCAGCTTAAAGCCCCGACAGGGGGTCTCCTACGAGCAGTACTTC

size: .
J: TRBJ1-1
D: .
V: TRBV12-3/TRBV12-4
CDR3: CASSFGGTEAFF
DNA: TGTGCCAGCAGCTTTGGAGGCACTGAAGCTTTCTTT

size: .
J: TRBJ2-7
D: .
V: TRBV5-6
CDR3: CASSLMSLSSYEQYF
DNA: TGTGCCAGCAGCTTGATGAGCTTAAGCTCCTACGAGCAGTACTTC

size: .
J: TRBJ1-1
D: TRBD1
V: TRBV2
CDR3: CASSRTGRETEAFF
DNA: TGTGCCAGCAGCAGGACAGGTCGGGAGACTGAAGCTTTCTTT

size: .
J: TRBJ1-2
D: .
V: TRBV14
CDR3: CASSQVGSGVGYGYTF
DNA: TGTGCCAGCAGCCAAGTAGGATCCGGGGTAGGGTATGGCTACACCTTC

size: .
J: TRBJ1-2
D: .
V: TRBV5-1
CDR3: CASSPDSLGGYGYTF
DNA: TGCGCCAGCAGCCCCGACTCACTTGGAGGCTATGGCTACACCTTC